This T cell receptor beta chain was recorded in a study of molecular identifiers for immune sequencing clone quantification. In TCRdb, the PCR reads were re-called with MiXCR into one record per CDR3 protein. The table shows 400,000 to 600,000 distinct CDR3 sequences, with about a quarter occurring only once. The CDR3 is made up of 13 amino acids. Germline values: CDR1 SNHLY, CDR2 FYNNEI. V was shortened by 6 bases and J by 8 bases, with 16 bases between the two germline ends. Based on a CD8+CD4-CCR7+CD45RA+ profile, naive CD8 T cells were sorted. The gene calls are TRBV2 and TRBJ1-2; D not resolved. Sequenced input: naive CD8+ T cells from blood, with Jurkat cell RNA spiked in. Indicated subset: FACS-sorted CD8+CD4-CCR7+CD45RA+ naive T cells. This receptor was obtained from a human donor in good health. Some libraries in this study had Jurkat cell RNA spiked in. CDR3 residues: CASSHSTLRGYTF. The CDR3 DNA sequence: TGTGCCAGCAGCCATTCCACCCTGCGGGGCTACACCTTC.